These 29 T cell receptor beta chains originate from one sample sequenced in a study of OX40 agonist ivuxolimab in advanced cancers. The method was immunoSEQ multiplex PCR; TCRdb's version includes in-frame clones alone and lacks a portion of them. This table holds about 80,000 clones, approximately 86% found once. The sequences come from CD4+ or CD8+ T cells sorted from blood, collected in a trial of the OX40 agonist ivuxolimab. The receptors shown here come from an adult with an advanced solid tumor such as melanoma, head and neck, liver or kidney cancer.

J is TRBJ2-2 and V is TRBV6-5; 9 bases are shared with TRBD1. Trimming cost V 6 bases and J 5 bases; bases outside gene matches: 7. Germline V CDR1 and CDR2: MNHEY, SVGAGI. CDR3 length: 15 residues. The CDR3 bases are TGTGCCAGCAGCCGCCGGGACAGGGTGACCGGGGAGCTGTTTTTT. Translation gives CASSRRDRVTGELFF.

V usage is TRBV11-2 and J usage is TRBJ1-6; D remains unclear. The ends were cut back, 3 bases at V and 9 bases at J, with 18 bases in the middle. Germline V gene data show CDR1 as SGHAT and CDR2 as FQNNGV. CDR3 length: 16 residues. The chain's CDR3 is CASSFIGSMLGSPLHF. The CDR3 bases are TGTGCCAGCAGCTTTATCGGATCAATGCTGGGTTCACCCCTCCACTTT.

The V call is TRBV7-7, the J call TRBJ1-5; no reliable D call. Germline values: CDR1 SSHAT, CDR2 FNYEAQ (reference sequence). This CDR3 is built from 15 residues. CDR3 loop: CATRAAADSNQPQHF. The CDR3 nucleotides are TGTGCTACCCGGGCGGCAGCTGATAGCAATCAGCCCCAGCATTTT.

The V gene is TRBV7-3, the J gene TRBJ2-3; 9 bases are shared with TRBD1. Looked up from germline, CDR1 is SGHTA and CDR2 is FQGTGA. CDR3 length equals 17 residues. Trimming removed 5 bases from V and 4 bases from J; junction bases left unmatched: 13. The CDR3 bases are TGTGCCAGCAGCGGAAAAAGGACAGGGGCAAGCCCAGATACGCAGTATTTT. This sequence encodes CASSGKRTGASPDTQYF.

This clone was observed once. CDR3 loop: CASSSVPGQGTNEQFF. CDR3 nucleotides: TGTGCCAGCAGCTCGGTACCGGGACAGGGTACCAATGAGCAGTTCTTC. The genes are TRBV7-2 and TRBJ2-1; 9 nucleotides agree with TRBD1. Trimming removed 4 bases from V and 6 bases from J; junction bases left unmatched: 10. CDR1 is SGHTA, CDR2 FQGNSA, per germline. CDR3 length: 16 amino acids.

The chain links TRBV2 to TRBJ2-7, with D perhaps assigned TRBD1 or TRBD2 (5 bases each). This CDR3 comprises 15 residues. Germline assignment: CDR1 SNHLY and CDR2 FYNNEI. V was shortened by 5 bases and J by 0 bases, with 14 bases between the two germline ends. This chain's CDR3 is CASSYRGLSSYEQYF. CDR3 sequence (DNA): TGTGCCAGCAGTTATCGGGGCTTGAGCTCCTACGAGCAGTACTTC.

The chain links TRBV6-5 to TRBJ2-7; D call uncertain. Trimming took off 2 bases at V and 6 bases at J, with 20 bases between the two ends. This CDR3 is built from 16 residues. Germline V CDR1 and CDR2: MNHEY, SVGAGI. The CDR3, as DNA: TGTGCCAGCAGTTACGGATTGAGCCCCGGCGTCGGCGAGCAGTACTTC. Amino acid sequence: CASSYGLSPGVGEQYF.

The J gene is TRBJ1-6, the V gene TRBV7-9; TRBD1 might be the D (6 bases). This CDR3 is built from 15 residues. Between the trimmed V and J ends, which lost 5 bases and 5 bases, there was a span of 13 bases. Germline assignment: CDR1 SEHNR and CDR2 FQNEAQ (reference sequence). CDR3 sequence (DNA): TGTGCCAGCAGCGCAAGACAGGTTAATAATTCACCCCTCCACTTT. Encoded protein: CASSARQVNNSPLHF.

The V call is TRBV11-2, the J call TRBJ2-2; 7 bases match TRBD2. The ends lost 2 bases at V and 3 bases at J; junction bases unmatched: 6. The CDR3 covers 16 residues. In germline, CDR1 is SGHAT, CDR2 FQNNGV. CDR3 coding DNA: TGTGCCAGCAGCTTAAGATGGGGGGGAGACACCGGGGAGCTGTTTTTT. This encodes CASSLRWGGDTGELFF.

The V call is TRBV7-9, the J call TRBJ1-1, with D uncertain. Germline V gene data show CDR1 as SEHNR and CDR2 as FQNEAQ (reference sequence). The CDR3 spans 14 residues. V lost 3 bases and J lost 1, with 9 bases in between. The CDR3 nucleotides are TGTGCCAGCAGCTTCCCGCAGAGGAACACTGAAGCTTTCTTT. Its translation is CASSFPQRNTEAFF.

This CDR3 reads CASSFGELRGTEAFF. CDR3 DNA: TGTGCCAGCAGTTTCGGGGAATTAAGGGGCACTGAAGCTTTCTTT. The chain combines TRBV28 with TRBJ1-1; D perhaps matches TRBD1 (5 bases). There are 15 residues in the CDR3. Looked up from germline, CDR1 is MDHEN and CDR2 is SYDVKM. V lost 3 bases and J 4 bases, leaving 15 bases between the germline ends.

The rearrangement links TRBV6-5 to TRBJ1-1, with TRBD1 as a possible D gene (6 bases). The CDR3 runs 15 residues. Germline V gene data show CDR1 as MNHEY and CDR2 as SVGAGI. V lost 3 bases, J lost 4 bases, and 15 bases lay in between. The CDR3, as DNA: TGTGCCAGCAGTTATCCGAATGGGGGGCGCACTGAAGCTTTCTTT. Its protein is CASSYPNGGRTEAFF.

V is TRBV5-4 and J is TRBJ1-2; a possible D gene is TRBD1 (5 bases). The V gene lost 0 bases and the J gene lost 4 bases, with 13 bases spanning the gap. Looked up from germline, CDR1 is SGHNT and CDR2 is YYREEE (reference sequence). The CDR3 extends over 15 amino acids. The CDR3: CASSLVGASGYGYTF. The DNA for the CDR3 is TGTGCCAGCAGCTTGGTAGGGGCTTCTGGCTATGGCTACACCTTC.

The chain carries TRBV5-4 and TRBJ2-3, with D unresolved. Per germline, CDR1 SGHNT and CDR2 YYREEE (reference sequence). Trimming cost V 0 bases and J 2 bases, with 7 bases left between them. The CDR3 totals 14 residues. CDR3 DNA: TGTGCCAGCAGCTTGGGTGGATTCACAGATACGCAGTATTTT. Its protein is CASSLGGFTDTQYF. Variable domain in full (rest from reference TRBV5-4 and TRBJ2-3): ETGVTQSPTHLIKTRGQQVTLRCSSQSGHNTVSWYQQALGQGPQFIFQYYREEENGRGNFPPRFSGLQFPNYSSELNVNALELDDSALYLCASSLGGFTDTQYFGPGTRLTVL.

The chain employs TRBV7-6 and TRBJ2-5; TRBD2 matches at 9 bases. This CDR3 is built from 16 residues. Losses at the gene ends were 8 bases for V and 5 bases for J; bases not matched to a gene: 15. Germline V lookup: CDR1 SGHVS, CDR2 FNYEAQ. This CDR3 is CASAQGGGGARETQYF. CDR3 nucleotides: TGTGCCAGCGCCCAGGGAGGCGGGGGGGCCCGGGAGACCCAGTACTTC.

The sample holds one count of this clone. V gene TRBV9 combines with J gene TRBJ2-1; the D is unclear. V was trimmed by 3 bases and J by 0 bases, leaving 7 bases between them. Germline CDR1 SGDLS, CDR2 YYNGEE. This CDR3 has 14 residues. The CDR3 coding sequence is TGTGCCAGCAGCGAATCCTTCTCCTACAATGAGCAGTTCTTC. This encodes CASSESFSYNEQFF.

The chain couples TRBV11-2 to TRBJ2-1, with D possibly TRBD2 on 5 matching bases. The CDR3 has 16 amino acids. In germline, CDR1 is SGHAT, CDR2 FQNNGV. Trimming cost V 3 bases and J 0 bases, with 12 bases left between them. CDR3 protein: CASSFRGSGSYNEQFF. The CDR3 DNA reads as TGTGCCAGCAGCTTCCGGGGATCGGGCTCCTACAATGAGCAGTTCTTC.

This rearrangement joins TRBV5-6 to TRBJ1-2; D perhaps matches TRBD1 (5 bases). Germline lookup yields CDR1 SGHDT and CDR2 YYEEEE. This CDR3 is built from 13 residues. With 4 bases removed from V and 4 bases from J, the gap between germline ends came to 11 bases. The CDR3 bases are TGTGCCAGCAGCGGAACAGGTCCCTATGGCTACACCTTC. This encodes CASSGTGPYGYTF.

The rearrangement links TRBV28 to TRBJ1-2, with 9 bases lining up with TRBD1. The junction had 2 bases not matched to a gene; V was cut back by 8 bases and J by 1 base. The CDR3 contains 13 residues. Germline V gives CDR1 MDHEN, CDR2 SYDVKM. DNA for the CDR3: TGTGCCAGCTCGACAGGGGGTAACTATGGCTACACCTTC. Its translation is CASSTGGNYGYTF.

The V and J genes are TRBV2 and TRBJ1-5; no definite D call. The CDR3 loop spans 13 amino acids. The germline gives CDR1 SNHLY, CDR2 FYNNEI. Trimming cost V 4 bases and J 6 bases, with 10 bases left between them. CDR3 sequence (DNA): TGTGCCAGCAGTGGAGAAGTGGGTCAGCCCCAGCATTTT. Its protein product is CASSGEVGQPQHF.

This chain connects TRBV30 to TRBJ2-7, with D uncertain. Trimming shortened V by 4 bases and J by 0 bases, and 10 bases separated the two germline ends. Germline loops: CDR1 GTSNPN, CDR2 SVGIG (reference sequence). This CDR3 is 13 amino acids long. The CDR3 here is CAWIPGLSYEQYF. The CDR3 DNA reads as TGTGCCTGGATCCCGGGCCTCTCCTACGAGCAGTACTTC.

This chain uses TRBV7-3 with TRBJ1-1, with D maybe TRBD1 (5 bases). Germline V gene data show CDR1 as SGHTA and CDR2 as FQGTGA. This CDR3 has 15 amino acids. V was shortened by 5 bases and J by 6 bases, with 19 bases between the two germline ends. As DNA, the CDR3 is TGTGCCAGCAGCCCGTTGGGACCGCTCGGGTCTGAAGCTTTCTTT. Translated, it gives CASSPLGPLGSEAFF.

V gene TRBV19 combines with J gene TRBJ1-5; TRBD1 is a possible D gene (6 bases). Germline values: CDR1 LNHDA, CDR2 SQIVND (reference sequence). The CDR3 extends over 15 amino acids. The germline V and J ends were trimmed by 5 bases and 11 bases, with 22 bases remaining between them. CDR3 DNA sequence: TGTGCCAGTAGTCCGGGGGCCGGGGGTGTAGGGTCCCAGCATTTT. Translating gives CASSPGAGGVGSQHF.

The chain has TRBV15 and TRBJ1-4; D call uncertain. Deletions cut 0 bases from V and 7 bases from J, with 6 bases between. CDR1 LNHNV and CDR2 YYDKDF come from the germline V gene (reference sequence). This CDR3 has 13 amino acids. CDR3 residues: CATSREPSEKLFF. CDR3 coding DNA: TGTGCCACCAGCAGAGAGCCCAGTGAAAAACTGTTTTTT. The full variable domain, with the rest looked up from reference TRBV15 and TRBJ1-4, is DAMVIQNPRYQVTQFGKPVTLSCSQTLNHNVMYWYQQKSSQAPKLLFHYYDKDFNNEADTPDNFQSRRPNTSFCFLDIRSPGLGDTAMYLCATSREPSEKLFFGSGTQLSVL.

The chain couples TRBV29-1 to TRBJ2-7; D is uncertain. CDR1 and CDR2 (germline): SQVTM, ANQGSEA. Trimming took 4 bases from V and 7 from J, leaving 17 bases between them. The CDR3 has 13 residues. In DNA, the CDR3 is TGCAGCGTTGGAATTAGCTTCTCTGGGGAGCAGTACTTC. Encoded protein: CSVGISFSGEQYF.

The chain recombines TRBV18 with TRBJ2-1; D gene unclear. V was shortened by 1 base and J by 2 bases, with 12 bases between the two germline ends. CDR1 and CDR2 from the germline V gene are KGHSH and LQKENI. The CDR3 totals 16 residues. The DNA of the CDR3 is TGTGCCAGCTCACCACTAGACGCACAGACCTACAATGAGCAGTTCTTC. Protein product: CASSPLDAQTYNEQFF.

This clone showed up just a few times. V and J are TRBV9 and TRBJ1-5; D unclear. The germline V gene has CDR1 SGDLS and CDR2 YYNGEE. V lost 2 bases and J lost 6, with 3 bases in between. The CDR3 runs 11 residues. CDR3 protein: CASSVGQPQHF. In nucleotides, the CDR3 is TGTGCCAGCAGCGTTGGTCAGCCCCAGCATTTT.

The chain has TRBV28 and TRBJ2-7, with D possibly being TRBD1 (5 bases). The CDR3 sequence is 11 residues long. CDR1 MDHEN and CDR2 SYDVKM come from the germline V gene. Deletions cut 5 bases from V and 9 bases from J, with 11 bases between. CDR3 residues: CASSITGRQYF. For the CDR3, the DNA is TGTGCCAGCAGTATAACAGGTCGGCAGTACTTC.

The CDR3 loop is CASKDGTLSGNTIYF. The DNA for the CDR3 is TGTGCCAGTAAAGACGGGACCCTCTCTGGAAACACCATATATTTT. The rearrangement links TRBV19 to TRBJ1-3, with D possibly being TRBD1 (5 bases). From germline, CDR1 is LNHDA and CDR2 SQIVND (reference sequence). Trimming took off 7 bases at V and 0 bases at J, with 13 bases between the two ends. The CDR3 extends over 15 amino acids.